This T cell receptor beta chain was captured in a study of blood T cell repertoires in COVID-19. At the level of the study: Both acute and convalescent COVID-19 samples were obtained from the United States, Italy and Spain. Nucleic acid was either cDNA or gDNA, and it came from T cells, B-cell-depleted T cells, or PBMCs.

As originally analysed: Amplified reference gene primers provided the basis for estimating nucleated cell counts. Assay used: immunoSEQ multiplex PCR; TCRdb lists only in-frame clones, some missing. V, J and clone size were drawn from that table, and D and trimming were deduced from the DNA. The table has 78,000 or so clones, around 83% seen once. With 7 bases clipped from V and 8 bases from J, the junction kept 8 bases outside the gene matches. CDR3 length: 12 amino acids. Germline loops: CDR1 SQVTM, CDR2 ANQGSEA. This TCR was sampled from a woman aged 55-70 years with acute or convalescent COVID-19. Specimen: peripheral blood. This chain joins TRBV29-1 and TRBJ1-2; 9 bases map to TRBD1. The CDR3 DNA sequence: TGCAGCGCCACAGGGGGCGAGGGAGGCTACACCTTC. Amino acids: CSATGGEGGYTF.